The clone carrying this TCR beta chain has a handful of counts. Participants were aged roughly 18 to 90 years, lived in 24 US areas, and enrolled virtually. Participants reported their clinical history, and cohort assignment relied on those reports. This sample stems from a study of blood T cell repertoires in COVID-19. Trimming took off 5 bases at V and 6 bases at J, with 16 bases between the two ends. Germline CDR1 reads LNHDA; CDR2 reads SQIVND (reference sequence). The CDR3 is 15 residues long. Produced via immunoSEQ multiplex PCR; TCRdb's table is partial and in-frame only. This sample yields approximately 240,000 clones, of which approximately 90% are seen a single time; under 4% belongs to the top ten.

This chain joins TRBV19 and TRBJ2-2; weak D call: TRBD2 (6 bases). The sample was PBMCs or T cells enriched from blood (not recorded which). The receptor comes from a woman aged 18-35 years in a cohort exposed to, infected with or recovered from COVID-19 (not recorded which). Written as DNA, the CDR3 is TGTGCCAGTAGTTTGAGACTAGGTGAGGCCGGGGAGCTGTTTTTT. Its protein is CASSLRLGEAGELFF.